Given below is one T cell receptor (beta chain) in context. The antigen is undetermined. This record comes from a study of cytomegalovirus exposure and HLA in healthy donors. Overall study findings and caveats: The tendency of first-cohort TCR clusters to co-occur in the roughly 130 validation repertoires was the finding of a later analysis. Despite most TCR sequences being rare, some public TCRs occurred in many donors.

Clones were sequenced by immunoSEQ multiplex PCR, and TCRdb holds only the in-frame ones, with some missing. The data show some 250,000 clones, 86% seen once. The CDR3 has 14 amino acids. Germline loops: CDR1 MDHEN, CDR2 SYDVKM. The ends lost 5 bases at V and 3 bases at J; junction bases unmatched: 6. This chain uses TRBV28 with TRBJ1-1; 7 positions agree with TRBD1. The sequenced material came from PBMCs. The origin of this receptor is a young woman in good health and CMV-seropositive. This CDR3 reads CASSRGRGDTEAFF. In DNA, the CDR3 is TGTGCCAGCAGTCGAGGCAGGGGGGACACTGAAGCTTTCTTT.